These T cell receptor beta chains were read from a single sample in a study of OX40 agonist ivuxolimab in advanced cancers. Profiling relied on immunoSEQ multiplex PCR, and the TCRdb table lists in-frame clones only, not all of them. There are about 84,000 clones in the sample; nearly 90% occur only once, and under 0.25% lies in the top ten. The sample here was CD4+ or CD8+ T cells sorted from blood, taken in a trial of the OX40 agonist ivuxolimab. Receptor source: an adult with an advanced solid tumor such as melanoma, head and neck, liver or kidney cancer. Both conserved end residues are part of each CDR3. A D gene is named only where the DNA matches it firmly. Clone size is not always given. Where it is, it says once, few, many or a class for expanded clones.

TGCGCCAGCAGCTTGGGGGCCGGGACTAGCGAAGAGACCCAGTACTTC	CASSLGAGTSEETQYF	TRBV5-1	TRBJ2-5	-	TRBD2
TGTGCCACCAACCGGGACTTATACAATGAGCAGTTCTTC	CATNRDLYNEQFF	TRBV10-3	TRBJ2-1	-	-
TGTGCCAGCAGTGCCAGAGCGATTACCGGGGAGCTGTTTTTT	CASSARAITGELFF	TRBV6-1	TRBJ2-2	-	-
TGTGCCAGCAGCAACGGGGCGGCTAGCGGGGGCTACGAGCAGTACTTC	CASSNGAASGGYEQYF	TRBV21-1	TRBJ2-7	-	-
TGTGCCAGTAGGAGGGGGAATGAAAAACTGTTTTTT	CASRRGNEKLFF	TRBV19	TRBJ1-4	-	-
TGTGCCAGCAGCAGGGGGAGCACAGATACGCAGTATTTT	CASSRGSTDTQYF	TRBV7-3	TRBJ2-3	-	-
TGTGCCAGCAGTTACTCTCGCCAGGGGTCTATAGGCTACACCTTC	CASSYSRQGSIGYTF	TRBV6-5	TRBJ1-2	-	-
TGTGCCAGCAGCCCCGATCCGGGGGAGCCCCAGCATTTT	CASSPDPGEPQHF	TRBV7-3	TRBJ1-5	once	-
TGTGCCAGCCGACTAGCGGGAGGTCATGAGCAGTTCTTC	CASRLAGGHEQFF	TRBV28	TRBJ2-1	-	TRBD2
TGTGCCAGCAGCCTTGGACAGGGCAGCACAGATACGCAGTATTTT	CASSLGQGSTDTQYF	TRBV7-9	TRBJ2-3	-	TRBD1
TGTGCCAGCAGCCCCTTACGAGGCTTAGATACGCAGTATTTT	CASSPLRGLDTQYF	TRBV11-2	TRBJ2-3	few	-
TGTGCCACCTTAAAACTAGCGGGGGAGGTAGATACGCAGTATTTT	CATLKLAGEVDTQYF	TRBV27	TRBJ2-3	-	TRBD2
TGCAGCGTCGCACGGGGCACCGGGGAGCTGTTTTTT	CSVARGTGELFF	TRBV29-1	TRBJ2-2	-	-
TGTGCCAGCAGCACCCATCGGAGCCCCCGAAGGTATAGCAATCAGCCCCAGCATTTT	CASSTHRSPRRYSNQPQHF	TRBV21-1	TRBJ1-5	-	-
TGTGCCAGCAGCTTGTCTGCGGGGGTCTCCTACAATGAGCAGTTCTTC	CASSLSAGVSYNEQFF	TRBV5-4	TRBJ2-1	once	TRBD2
TGTGCCAGCAGCTCCTCAACAGACACTGAAGCTTTCTTT	CASSSSTDTEAFF	TRBV7-3	TRBJ1-1	-	-
TGTGCCAGCAGCACGGGACAGAACACCGGGGAGCTGTTTTTT	CASSTGQNTGELFF	TRBV9	TRBJ2-2	-	-
TGTGCCAGTAGTTGGGCAGGGGTCAATCAGCCCCAGCATTTT	CASSWAGVNQPQHF	TRBV19	TRBJ1-5	-	-
TGTGCCCGCTGCGGGAGTCCGGGCACAGATACGCAGTATTTT	CARCGSPGTDTQYF	TRBV7-6	TRBJ2-3	-	TRBD2
TGTGCCAGCAGCAAAGGGGGCTCTGGGGCCAACGTCCTGACTTTC	CASSKGGSGANVLTF	TRBV9	TRBJ2-6	-	-
TGTGCCTCATCACCCACAGGGGGCTCGCGCAATCAGCCCCAGCATTTT	CASSPTGGSRNQPQHF	TRBV10-3	TRBJ1-5	-	TRBD1
TGTGCCAGCAGCCTGCAACCCTCAGCGGGGGGATTCCAAGAGACCCAGTACTTC	CASSLQPSAGGFQETQYF	TRBV2	TRBJ2-5	few	TRBD2
TGCAGTGCTCCAAGTGGGGAAAAACTGTTTTTT	CSAPSGEKLFF	TRBV20-1	TRBJ1-4	-	-
TGTGCCAGTAGTATAAGAACTAGCGGGGCTAGCACAGATACGCAGTATTTT	CASSIRTSGASTDTQYF	TRBV19	TRBJ2-3	-	TRBD2
TGTGCCAGCAGCCAAGCTTTACTAGCGGGGGGAGAGACCCAGTACTTC	CASSQALLAGGETQYF	TRBV14	TRBJ2-5	-	TRBD2
TGTGCCAGCAGTGAAACGACAGGGAGGGCTGAAGCTTTCTTT	CASSETTGRAEAFF	TRBV6-1	TRBJ1-1	-	TRBD1
TGTGCCAGCAGCTTTACCTCCGGGACAGACTCTACCGGGGAGCTGTTTTTT	CASSFTSGTDSTGELFF	TRBV7-3	TRBJ2-2	-	TRBD1
TGTGCCAGCAGCCCCGGCGGGCCTTTTATGGGCTACACCTTC	CASSPGGPFMGYTF	TRBV7-3	TRBJ1-2	-	-